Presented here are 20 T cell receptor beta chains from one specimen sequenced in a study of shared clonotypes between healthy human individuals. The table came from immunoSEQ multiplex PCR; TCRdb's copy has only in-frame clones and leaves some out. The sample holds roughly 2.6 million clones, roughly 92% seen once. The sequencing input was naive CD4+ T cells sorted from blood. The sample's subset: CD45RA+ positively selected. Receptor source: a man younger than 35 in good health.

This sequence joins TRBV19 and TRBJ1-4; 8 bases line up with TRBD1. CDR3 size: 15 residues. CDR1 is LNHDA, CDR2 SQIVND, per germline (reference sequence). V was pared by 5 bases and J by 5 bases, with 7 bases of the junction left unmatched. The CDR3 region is CASSSRGRGNEKLFF. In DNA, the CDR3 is TGTGCCAGTAGTTCCAGGGGGCGAGGGAATGAAAAACTGTTTTTT.

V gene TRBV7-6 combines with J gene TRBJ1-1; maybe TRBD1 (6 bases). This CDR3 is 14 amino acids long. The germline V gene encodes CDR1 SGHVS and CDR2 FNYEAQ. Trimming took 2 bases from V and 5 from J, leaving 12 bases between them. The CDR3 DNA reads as TGTGCCAGCAGCTTACTAGGGGGTAGAACTGAAGCTTTCTTT. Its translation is CASSLLGGRTEAFF.

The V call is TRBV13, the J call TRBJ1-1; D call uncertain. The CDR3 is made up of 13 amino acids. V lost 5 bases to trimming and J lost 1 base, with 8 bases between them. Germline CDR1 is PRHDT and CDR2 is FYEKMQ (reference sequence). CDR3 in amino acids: CASSGARNTEAFF. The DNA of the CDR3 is TGTGCCAGCAGCGGAGCCAGGAACACTGAAGCTTTCTTT.

The CDR3 nucleotides read TGTGCCTGGAGTGGGACTGCTCTAATGAGTGGCTACACCTTC. Protein: CAWSGTALMSGYTF. The chain recombines TRBV30 with TRBJ1-2, with D unresolved. Germline V gene data show CDR1 as GTSNPN and CDR2 as SVGIG (reference sequence). Trimming removed 1 base from V and 7 bases from J, with 16 bases in between. The CDR3 is made up of 14 amino acids. Filled out from reference TRBV30 and TRBJ1-2, the complete variable domain reads SQTIHQWPATLVQPVGSPLSLECTVEGTSNPNLYWYRQAAGRGLQLLFYSVGIGQISSEVPQNLSASRPQDRQFILSSKKLLLSDSGFYLCAWSGTALMSGYTFGSGTRLTVV.

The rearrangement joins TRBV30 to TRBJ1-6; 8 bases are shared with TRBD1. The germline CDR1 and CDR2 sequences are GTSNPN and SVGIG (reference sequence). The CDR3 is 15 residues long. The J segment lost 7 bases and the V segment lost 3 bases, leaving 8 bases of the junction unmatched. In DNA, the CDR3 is TGTGCCTGGAGCTTGGACAGGGTAGCCAATTCACCCCTCCACTTT. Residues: CAWSLDRVANSPLHF.

This CDR3 reads CASSLSVSGQIYGYTF. The CDR3 bases are TGCGCCAGCAGCTTGAGCGTGTCGGGGCAGATCTATGGCTACACCTTC. This chain connects TRBV5-1 to TRBJ1-2, with D tentatively TRBD1 (5 bases). Germline V CDR1 and CDR2: SGHRS, YFSETQ. This CDR3 comprises 16 residues. The germline V and J ends were trimmed by 1 base and 4 bases, with 17 bases remaining between them.

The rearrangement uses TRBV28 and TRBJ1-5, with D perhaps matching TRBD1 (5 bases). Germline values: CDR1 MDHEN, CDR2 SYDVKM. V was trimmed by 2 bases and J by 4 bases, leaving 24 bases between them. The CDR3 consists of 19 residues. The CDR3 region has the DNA TGTGCCAGCAGTTTAATTTCGGGGGGGATTTCTATAAGGAATCAGCCCCAGCATTTT. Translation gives CASSLISGGISIRNQPQHF.

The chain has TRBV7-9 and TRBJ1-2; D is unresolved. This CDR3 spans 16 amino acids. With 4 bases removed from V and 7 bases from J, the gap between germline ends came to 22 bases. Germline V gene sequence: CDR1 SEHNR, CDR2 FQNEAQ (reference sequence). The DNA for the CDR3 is TGTGCCAGCAGCTCCCACCTTGGCAGTACCTTCTCTGGCTACACCTTC. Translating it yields CASSSHLGSTFSGYTF.

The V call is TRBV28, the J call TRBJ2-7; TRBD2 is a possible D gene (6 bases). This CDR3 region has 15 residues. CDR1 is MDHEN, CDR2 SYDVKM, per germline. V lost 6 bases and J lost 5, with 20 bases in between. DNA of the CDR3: TGTGCCAGCAGCCCTCTTTTTGGGGGGTTCAACGAGCAGTACTTC. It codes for CASSPLFGGFNEQYF.

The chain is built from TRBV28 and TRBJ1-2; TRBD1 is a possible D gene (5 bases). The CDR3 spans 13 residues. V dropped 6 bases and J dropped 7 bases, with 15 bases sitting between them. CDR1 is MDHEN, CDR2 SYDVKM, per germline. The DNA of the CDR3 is TGTGCCAGCAGGAGTAGGGGATTGGGTGGCTACACCTTC. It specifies CASRSRGLGGYTF.

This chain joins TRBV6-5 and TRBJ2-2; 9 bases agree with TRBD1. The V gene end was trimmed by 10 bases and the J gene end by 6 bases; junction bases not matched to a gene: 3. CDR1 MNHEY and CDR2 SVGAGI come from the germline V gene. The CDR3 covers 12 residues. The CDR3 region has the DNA TGTGCCACCCGGGACAGGGCCGGGGAGCTGTTTTTT. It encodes CATRDRAGELFF.

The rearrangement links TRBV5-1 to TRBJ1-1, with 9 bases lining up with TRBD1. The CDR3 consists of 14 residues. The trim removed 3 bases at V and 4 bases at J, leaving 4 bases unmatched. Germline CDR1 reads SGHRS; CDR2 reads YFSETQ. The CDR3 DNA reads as TGCGCCAGCAGCTGGGACAGGGTTTCCACTGAAGCTTTCTTT. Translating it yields CASSWDRVSTEAFF.

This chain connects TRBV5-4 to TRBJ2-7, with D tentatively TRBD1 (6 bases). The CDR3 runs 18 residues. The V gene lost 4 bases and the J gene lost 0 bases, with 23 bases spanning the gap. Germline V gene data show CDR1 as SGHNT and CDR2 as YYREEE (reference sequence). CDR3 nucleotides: TGTGCCAGCAGCCCAACGATCTCCGGGACATCCTACTCCTACGAGCAGTACTTC. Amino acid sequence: CASSPTISGTSYSYEQYF.

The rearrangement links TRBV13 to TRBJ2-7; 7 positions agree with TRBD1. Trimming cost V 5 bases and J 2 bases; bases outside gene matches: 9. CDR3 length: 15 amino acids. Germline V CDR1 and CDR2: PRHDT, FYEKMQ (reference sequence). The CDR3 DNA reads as TGTGCCAGCAGCCTCGGACAGGTGAAGACCTACGAGCAGTACTTC. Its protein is CASSLGQVKTYEQYF. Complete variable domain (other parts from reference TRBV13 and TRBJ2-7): AAGVIQSPRHLIKEKRETATLKCYPIPRHDTVYWYQQGPGQDPQFLISFYEKMQSDKGSIPDRFSAQQFSDYHSELNMSSLELGDSALYFCASSLGQVKTYEQYFGPGTRLTVT.

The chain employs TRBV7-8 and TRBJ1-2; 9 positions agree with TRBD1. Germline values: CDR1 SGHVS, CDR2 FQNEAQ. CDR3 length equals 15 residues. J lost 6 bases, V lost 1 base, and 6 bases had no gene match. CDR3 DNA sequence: TGTGCCAGCAGCTTAGAAGGGACAGGGAGGAATGGCTACACCTTC. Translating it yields CASSLEGTGRNGYTF.

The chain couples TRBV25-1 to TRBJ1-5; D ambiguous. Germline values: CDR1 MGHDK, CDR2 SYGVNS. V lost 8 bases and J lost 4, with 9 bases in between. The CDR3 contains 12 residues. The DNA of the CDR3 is TGTGCCAGCGCCTCAGAGAATCAGCCCCAGCATTTT. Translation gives CASASENQPQHF.

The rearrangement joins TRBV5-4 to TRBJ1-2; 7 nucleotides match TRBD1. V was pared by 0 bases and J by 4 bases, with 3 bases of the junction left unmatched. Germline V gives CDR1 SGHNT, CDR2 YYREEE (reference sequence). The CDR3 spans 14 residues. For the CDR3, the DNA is TGTGCCAGCAGCTTGGCACAGGGGCTCTATGGCTACACCTTC. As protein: CASSLAQGLYGYTF.

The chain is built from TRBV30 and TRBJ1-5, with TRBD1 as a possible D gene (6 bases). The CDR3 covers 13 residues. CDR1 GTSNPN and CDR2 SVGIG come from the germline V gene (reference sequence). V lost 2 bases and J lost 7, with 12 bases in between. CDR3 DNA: TGTGCCTGGAGTTTCGAACAGGGACAGCCCCAGCATTTT. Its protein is CAWSFEQGQPQHF. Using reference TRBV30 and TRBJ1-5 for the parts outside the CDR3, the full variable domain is SQTIHQWPATLVQPVGSPLSLECTVEGTSNPNLYWYRQAAGRGLQLLFYSVGIGQISSEVPQNLSASRPQDRQFILSSKKLLLSDSGFYLCAWSFEQGQPQHFGDGTRLSIL.

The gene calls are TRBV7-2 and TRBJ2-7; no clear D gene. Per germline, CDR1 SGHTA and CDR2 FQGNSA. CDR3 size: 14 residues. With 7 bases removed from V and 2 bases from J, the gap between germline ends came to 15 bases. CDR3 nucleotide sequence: TGTGCCAGCACCCTTCCGGGCGGCCCCTACGAGCAGTACTTC. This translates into CASTLPGGPYEQYF.

In nucleotides, the CDR3 is TGCGCCAGCAGCCACGACCTGAATCCCCGTATTGGGACTGAAGCTTTCTTT. This sequence encodes CASSHDLNPRIGTEAFF. This chain links TRBV4-1 with TRBJ1-1; D remains unclear. Germline V lookup: CDR1 MGHRA, CDR2 YSYEKL. Trimming took off 3 bases at V and 5 bases at J, with 22 bases between the two ends. The CDR3 runs 17 residues.